The 29 T cell receptor beta chains listed next were all sequenced from one sample in a study of blood T cell repertoires in COVID-19. The table came from immunoSEQ multiplex PCR; TCRdb's copy has only in-frame clones and leaves some out. The sample includes a few hundred thousand clones, under 85% of them seen just once. Sequencing was carried out using peripheral blood. These receptors were taken from a man between 25 and 39 years old who had recovered from COVID-19.

The chain has TRBV4-1 and TRBJ2-6, with a tentative D call TRBD1 (6 bases). V was pared by 8 bases and J by 2 bases, with 10 bases between. In germline, CDR1 is MGHRA, CDR2 YSYEKL. The CDR3 length is 14 residues. The CDR3 DNA reads as TGCGCCAGCTCCCGACAGGCTGGGGCCAACGTCCTGACTTTC. Translating it yields CASSRQAGANVLTF.

This clone was seen a few times. The rearrangement links TRBV28 to TRBJ2-5; TRBD1 might be the D (5 bases). The CDR3 contains 13 residues. V lost 6 bases to trimming and J lost 2 bases, with 10 bases between them. The V gene's germline CDR1 is MDHEN and CDR2 SYDVKM. CDR3 in amino acids: CASRATDQETQYF. As DNA, the CDR3 is TGTGCCAGCAGAGCGACAGATCAAGAGACCCAGTACTTC.

The CDR3 loop reads CASSQAGAAGELFF. The CDR3, as DNA: TGTGCCAGCAGCCAAGCAGGGGCGGCCGGGGAGCTGTTTTTT. This chain uses TRBV3-1 (or the pseudogene TRBV3-2) with TRBJ2-2, with a tentative D call TRBD1 (6 bases). The CDR3 length is 14 residues. Germline V gene data show CDR1 as LGHDT and CDR2 as YNNKEL (reference sequence). Trimming took off 1 base at V and 6 bases at J, with 9 bases between the two ends.

The J gene is TRBJ2-5, the V gene TRBV9; possibly TRBD2 for D (6 bases). Germline CDR1 is SGDLS and CDR2 is YYNGEE. Deletions cut 4 bases from V and 5 bases from J, with 15 bases between. The CDR3 runs 14 residues. In DNA, the CDR3 is TGTGCCAGCAGCCCCAGAGCAGGGAGGGAGACCCAGTACTTC. As protein: CASSPRAGRETQYF. Based on the CDR3 plus reference TRBV9 and TRBJ2-5, the full variable domain is DSGVTQTPKHLITATGQRVTLRCSPRSGDLSVYWYQQSLDQGLQFLIQYYNGEERAKGNILERFSAQQFPDLHSELNLSSLELGDSALYFCASSPRAGRETQYFGPGTRLLVL.

The chain combines TRBV7-8 with TRBJ2-3; 9 bases agree with TRBD2. CDR1 is SGHVS and CDR2 is FQNEAQ in the germline V gene. V lost 7 bases, J lost 4 bases, and 9 bases stayed unmatched. The CDR3 consists of 15 residues. The CDR3 sequence: CASIRSGGFADTQYF. Here the CDR3 DNA reads TGTGCCAGCATCAGGAGCGGGGGGTTCGCAGATACGCAGTATTTT.

The chain employs TRBV3-1 (or the pseudogene TRBV3-2) and TRBJ2-2; a possible D gene is TRBD2 (6 bases). The germline CDR1 and CDR2 sequences are LGHDT and YNNKEL (reference sequence). Trimming left V 4 bases short and J 2 bases short, with 20 bases between. The CDR3 length is 18 residues. CDR3 in amino acids: CASSPFGTLGGNTGELFF. The CDR3 nucleotides read TGTGCCAGCAGCCCCTTCGGTACTCTCGGGGGAAACACCGGGGAGCTGTTTTTT.

The chain joins TRBV19 to TRBJ2-1; D possibly corresponds to TRBD1 (6 bases). V lost 3 bases and J lost 5, with 14 bases in between. The germline CDR1 and CDR2 sequences are LNHDA and SQIVND (reference sequence). The CDR3 loop spans 15 amino acids. The CDR3 bases are TGTGCCAGTAGTATGGTCGCAGGGGTCAACAATGAGCAGTTCTTC. Translating gives CASSMVAGVNNEQFF.

This rearrangement joins TRBV7-2 to TRBJ1-2; 7 bases line up with TRBD1. Germline V lookup: CDR1 SGHTA, CDR2 FQGNSA. The CDR3 is 15 residues long. Trimming removed 1 base from V and 4 bases from J; junction bases left unmatched: 6. CDR3: CASSLVSGGGYGYTF. CDR3 coding DNA: TGTGCCAGCAGCTTAGTTTCAGGGGGTGGCTATGGCTACACCTTC.

This chain joins TRBV7-2 and TRBJ1-4; 7 nucleotides align to TRBD1. V lost 5 bases and J lost 8; bases outside the gene matches: 2. Germline loops: CDR1 SGHTA, CDR2 FQGNSA. CDR3 size: 12 residues. This chain's CDR3 is CASSHRGEKLFF. CDR3 sequence (DNA): TGTGCCAGCAGCCACAGGGGAGAAAAACTGTTTTTT.

The chain recombines TRBV19 with TRBJ2-5; 7 bases align to TRBD2. This CDR3 contains 15 residues. Germline values: CDR1 LNHDA, CDR2 SQIVND (reference sequence). The J segment lost 5 bases and the V segment lost 3 bases, leaving 9 bases of the junction unmatched. The chain's CDR3 is CASSIWSGDWETQYF. The CDR3 DNA follows: TGTGCCAGTAGTATTTGGAGCGGGGATTGGGAGACCCAGTACTTC.

The chain links TRBV29-1 to TRBJ1-2; D possibly corresponds to TRBD1 (5 bases). The CDR3 is 14 amino acids. The V gene lost 0 bases and the J gene lost 8 bases, with 16 bases spanning the gap. Germline assignment: CDR1 SQVTM and CDR2 ANQGSEA. The CDR3 DNA reads TGCAGCGTTGAAGATCGTGCGCAGGGTAAAGGCTACACCTTC. Translating it yields CSVEDRAQGKGYTF.

CDR3 nucleotides: TGTGCCAGCAGTGACCCCAGGGGGCATAGTGAAGCTTTCTTT. It yields the protein CASSDPRGHSEAFF. The chain couples TRBV2 to TRBJ1-1, with 8 positions matching TRBD1. Germline V lookup: CDR1 SNHLY, CDR2 FYNNEI. Trimming removed 3 bases from V and 7 bases from J; junction bases left unmatched: 7. There are 14 residues in the CDR3.

The rearrangement links TRBV12-5 to TRBJ2-3, with D tentatively TRBD2 (7 bases). V was cut by 5 bases and J by 4 bases, with 13 bases left in between. Germline CDR1 reads LGHNT; CDR2 reads FRNRAP. The CDR3 spans 14 residues. The CDR3 reads CASGAAGASDTQYF. The CDR3 DNA follows: TGTGCTAGTGGTGCCGCGGGGGCTTCAGATACGCAGTATTTT.

The chain employs TRBV6-4 and TRBJ2-1; 10 nucleotides line up with TRBD2. The CDR3 has 15 amino acids. The germline V gene has CDR1 MRHNA and CDR2 SNTAGT. The ends lost 5 bases at V and 6 bases at J; junction bases unmatched: 7. The CDR3 here is CASSRTSGEGNEQFF. In DNA, the CDR3 is TGTGCCAGCAGTAGAACTAGCGGGGAAGGCAATGAGCAGTTCTTC.

This clone came up once. V usage is TRBV5-1 and J usage is TRBJ2-5; 10 positions match TRBD2. Trimming cost V 1 base and J 1 base; bases outside gene matches: 1. The CDR3 runs 15 residues. Germline CDR1 reads SGHRS; CDR2 reads YFSETQ. This CDR3 is CASSLSGGAQETQYF. CDR3 DNA sequence: TGCGCCAGCAGCTTGAGCGGGGGGGCCCAAGAGACCCAGTACTTC. Full variable domain (outside the CDR3, taken from reference TRBV5-1 and TRBJ2-5): KAGVTQTPRYLIKTRGQQVTLSCSPISGHRSVSWYQQTPGQGLQFLFEYFSETQRNKGNFPGRFSGRQFSNSRSEMNVSTLELGDSALYLCASSLSGGAQETQYFGPGTRLLVL.

V usage is TRBV23-1 and J usage is TRBJ2-7; possible D gene TRBD1, 6 bases. TRBV23-1 has ORF status, its function being uncertain. The CDR3 length is 19 residues. Deletions cut 2 bases from V and 2 bases from J, with 25 bases between. CDR3 nucleotides: TGCGCCAGCAGTCAACGGACATGCTTGGGGGCGGCGAGACCCTACGAGCAGTACGTC. This encodes CASSQRTCLGAARPYEQYV.

This chain joins TRBV5-6 and TRBJ2-2; 9 bases are a match to TRBD2. J was trimmed by 0 bases and V by 2 bases; bases with no gene match: 2. The CDR3 is 16 residues long. Germline V gene sequence: CDR1 SGHDT, CDR2 YYEEEE. For the CDR3, the DNA is TGTGCCAGCAGCTTAGCGGGGGGCTCGAACACCGGGGAGCTGTTTTTT. It specifies CASSLAGGSNTGELFF.

The chain is built from TRBV9 and TRBJ2-2; TRBD1 matches 7 bases. This CDR3 has 15 residues. Germline V lookup: CDR1 SGDLS, CDR2 YYNGEE. J gave up 0 bases and V 2 bases, and 1 base lay outside the gene matches. This CDR3 reads CASSVTGTNTGELFF. The CDR3 DNA follows: TGTGCCAGCAGCGTGACAGGGACGAACACCGGGGAGCTGTTTTTT.

This sequence joins TRBV5-1 and TRBJ2-3; D perhaps matches TRBD2 (7 bases). The CDR3 extends over 18 amino acids. V was clipped by 0 bases and J by 0 bases, with 17 bases between them. The V gene's germline CDR1 is SGHRS and CDR2 YFSETQ. CDR3 amino acids: CASSLVQGGGASTDTQYF. CDR3 DNA: TGCGCCAGCAGCTTGGTACAGGGCGGGGGAGCGAGCACAGATACGCAGTATTTT.

This clone came up once. The CDR3 loop reads CASRRTGPTTDTQYF. The CDR3 nucleotides read TGTGCCAGTAGGCGGACAGGGCCTACCACAGATACGCAGTATTTT. The rearrangement links TRBV19 to TRBJ2-3; 8 bases align to TRBD1. In germline, CDR1 is LNHDA, CDR2 SQIVND (reference sequence). V lost 6 bases to trimming and J lost 2 bases; unmatched junction nucleotides: 7. This CDR3 spans 15 amino acids.

This sequence joins TRBV27 and TRBJ1-2, with 7 bases fitting TRBD1. V was pared by 6 bases and J by 4 bases, with 5 bases of the junction left unmatched. Per germline, CDR1 MNHEY and CDR2 SMNVEV (reference sequence). The CDR3 runs to 13 residues. CDR3 nucleotide sequence: TGTGCCAGCAGCGTGGGACAGACCTATGGCTACACCTTC. Translated, it gives CASSVGQTYGYTF.

The rearrangement links TRBV18 to TRBJ2-7; D gene unclear. Germline loops: CDR1 KGHSH, CDR2 LQKENI. This CDR3 comprises 13 residues. The germline V and J ends were trimmed by 3 bases and 2 bases, with 8 bases remaining between them. This CDR3 is CASSPQSPYEQYF. Here the CDR3 DNA reads TGTGCCAGCTCACCCCAGTCGCCCTACGAGCAGTACTTC.

The genes are TRBV3-1 (or the pseudogene TRBV3-2) and TRBJ1-1; D uncertain. In germline, CDR1 is LGHDT, CDR2 YNNKEL (reference sequence). The CDR3 loop spans 14 amino acids. Trimming left V 4 bases short and J 5 bases short, with 14 bases between. The CDR3 loop is CASSPTRLVTEAFF. CDR3 nucleotides: TGTGCCAGCAGCCCAACGAGGTTGGTAACTGAAGCTTTCTTT.

The chain has TRBV18 and TRBJ2-2; D not resolved. This CDR3 comprises 12 residues. Trimming pared 3 bases from V and 8 bases from J, leaving 7 bases between. Per the germline V gene, CDR1 is KGHSH and CDR2 is LQKENI. The CDR3 protein is CASSPPLGELFF. CDR3 sequence (DNA): TGTGCCAGCTCACCTCCTTTGGGGGAGCTGTTTTTT.

The chain couples TRBV28 to TRBJ1-4; 9 bases fit TRBD1. This CDR3 contains 15 residues. CDR1 is MDHEN, CDR2 SYDVKM, per germline. With 3 bases clipped from V and 6 bases from J, the junction kept 5 bases outside the gene matches. DNA of the CDR3: TGTGCCAGCAGTTTTCCTACAGGGGGCTATGAAAAACTGTTTTTT. Amino acid sequence: CASSFPTGGYEKLFF.

V usage is TRBV2 and J usage is TRBJ2-2; tentative D call: TRBD2 (6 bases). Germline loops: CDR1 SNHLY, CDR2 FYNNEI. The CDR3 covers 15 residues. V shed 1 base and J shed 4 bases, with 10 bases lying between them. CDR3 loop: CASSEGGGGTGELFF. DNA of the CDR3: TGTGCCAGCAGTGAAGGGGGAGGTGGCACCGGGGAGCTGTTTTTT. The full variable domain, with the rest looked up from reference TRBV2 and TRBJ2-2, is EPEVTQTPSHQVTQMGQEVILRCVPISNHLYFYWYRQILGQKVEFLVSFYNNEISEKSEIFDDQFSVERPDGSNFTLKIRSTKLEDSAMYFCASSEGGGGTGELFFGEGSRLTVL.

This clone turned up a few times. This sequence joins TRBV2 and TRBJ2-1; TRBD1 agrees at 9 bases. V lost 2 bases and J lost 6; bases outside the gene matches: 5. This CDR3 has 15 residues. CDR1 SNHLY and CDR2 FYNNEI come from the germline V gene. The CDR3, as DNA: TGTGCCAGCAGTGAATGGGACAGGGAGGGCAATGAGCAGTTCTTC. Its protein is CASSEWDREGNEQFF.

The chain couples TRBV6-6 to TRBJ2-5; 9 bases are a match to TRBD1. The V gene's germline CDR1 is MNHNY and CDR2 SVGAGI (reference sequence). CDR3 length: 15 amino acids. Trimming took 6 bases from V and 5 from J; bases not matched to a gene: 10. The CDR3 DNA follows: TGTGCCAGCAGGAAACAGGGGGCCTTTCTTGAGACCCAGTACTTC. It yields the protein CASRKQGAFLETQYF.

The CDR3 DNA reads as TGCAGTGCTAGTCTTAGCCGAGAGACCCAGTACTTC. Translating gives CSASLSRETQYF. The V gene is TRBV20-1, the J gene TRBJ2-5; D unresolved. V lost 3 bases and J lost 4, with 9 bases in between. Per the germline V gene, CDR1 is DFQATT and CDR2 is SNEGSKA (reference sequence). There are 12 residues in the CDR3.